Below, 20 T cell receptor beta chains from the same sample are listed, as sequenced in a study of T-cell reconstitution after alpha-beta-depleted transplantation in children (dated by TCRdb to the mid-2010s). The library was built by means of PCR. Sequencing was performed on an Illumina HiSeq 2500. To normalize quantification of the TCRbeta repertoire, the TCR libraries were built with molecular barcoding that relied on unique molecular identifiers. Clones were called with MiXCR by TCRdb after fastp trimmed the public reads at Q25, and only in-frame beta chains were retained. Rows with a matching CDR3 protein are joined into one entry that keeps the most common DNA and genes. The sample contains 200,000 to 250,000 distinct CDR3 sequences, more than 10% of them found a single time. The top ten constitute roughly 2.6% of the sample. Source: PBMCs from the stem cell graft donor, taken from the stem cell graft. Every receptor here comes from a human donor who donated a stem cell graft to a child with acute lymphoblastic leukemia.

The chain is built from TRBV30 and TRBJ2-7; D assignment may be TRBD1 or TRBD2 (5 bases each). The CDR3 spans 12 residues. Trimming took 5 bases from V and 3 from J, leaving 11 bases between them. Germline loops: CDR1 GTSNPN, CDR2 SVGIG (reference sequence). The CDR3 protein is CAWGTEDYEQYF. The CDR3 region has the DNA TGTGCCTGGGGGACCGAGGACTACGAGCAGTACTTC.

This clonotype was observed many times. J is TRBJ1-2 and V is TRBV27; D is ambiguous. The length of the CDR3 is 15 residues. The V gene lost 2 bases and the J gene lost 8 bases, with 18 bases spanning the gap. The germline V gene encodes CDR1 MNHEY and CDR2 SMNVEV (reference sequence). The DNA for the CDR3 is TGTGCCAGCAGTTTAAGACCAGGAAGCCAAGACGGCTACACCTTC. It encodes CASSLRPGSQDGYTF.

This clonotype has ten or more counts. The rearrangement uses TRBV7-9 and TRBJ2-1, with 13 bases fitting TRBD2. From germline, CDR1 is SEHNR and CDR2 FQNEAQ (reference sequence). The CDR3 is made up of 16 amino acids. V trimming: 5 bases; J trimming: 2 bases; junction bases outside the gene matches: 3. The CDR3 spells CASSTTSGGTYNEQFF. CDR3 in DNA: TGTGCCAGCAGCACGACTAGCGGGGGGACCTACAATGAGCAGTTCTTC.

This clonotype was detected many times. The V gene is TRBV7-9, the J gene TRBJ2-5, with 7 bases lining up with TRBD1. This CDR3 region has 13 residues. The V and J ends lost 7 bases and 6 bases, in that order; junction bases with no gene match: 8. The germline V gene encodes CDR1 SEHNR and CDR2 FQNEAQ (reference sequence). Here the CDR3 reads CASNPQGEKTQYF. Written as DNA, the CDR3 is TGTGCCAGCAATCCTCAGGGGGAAAAGACCCAGTACTTC.

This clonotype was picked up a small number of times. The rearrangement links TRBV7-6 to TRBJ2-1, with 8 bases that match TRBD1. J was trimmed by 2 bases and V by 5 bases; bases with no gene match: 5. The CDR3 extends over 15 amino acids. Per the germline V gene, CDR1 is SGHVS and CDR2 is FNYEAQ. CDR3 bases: TGTGCCAGCAGCGGAAGGACAGGGCCCTACAATGAGCAGTTCTTC. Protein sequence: CASSGRTGPYNEQFF.

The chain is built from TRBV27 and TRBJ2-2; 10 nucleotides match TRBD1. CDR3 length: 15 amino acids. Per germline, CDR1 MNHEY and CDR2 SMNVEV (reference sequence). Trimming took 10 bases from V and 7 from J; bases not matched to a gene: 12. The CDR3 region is CAIPDRDRGGGELFF. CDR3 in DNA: TGTGCCATTCCAGACCGGGACAGGGGTGGCGGGGAGCTGTTTTTT.

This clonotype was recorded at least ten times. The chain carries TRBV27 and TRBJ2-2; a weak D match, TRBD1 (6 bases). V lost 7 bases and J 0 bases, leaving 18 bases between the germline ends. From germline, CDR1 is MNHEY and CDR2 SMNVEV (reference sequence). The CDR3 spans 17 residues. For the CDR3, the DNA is TGTGCCAGCACTCCGAGGACAGTTTGGGCGAACACCGGGGAGCTGTTTTTT. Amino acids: CASTPRTVWANTGELFF.

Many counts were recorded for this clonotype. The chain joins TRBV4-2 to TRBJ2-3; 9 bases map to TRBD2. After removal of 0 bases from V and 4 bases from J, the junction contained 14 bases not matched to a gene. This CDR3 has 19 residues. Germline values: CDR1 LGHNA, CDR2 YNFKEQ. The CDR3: CASSQDLGVAGEGADTQYF. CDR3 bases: TGTGCCAGCAGCCAAGATCTGGGGGTAGCGGGAGAGGGAGCAGATACGCAGTATTTT.

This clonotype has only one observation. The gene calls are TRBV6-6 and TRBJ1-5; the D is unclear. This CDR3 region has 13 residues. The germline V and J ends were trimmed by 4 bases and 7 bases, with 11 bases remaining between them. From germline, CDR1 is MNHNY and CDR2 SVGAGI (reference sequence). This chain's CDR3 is CASSSADGQPQHF. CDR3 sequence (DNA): TGTGCCAGCAGTTCGGCGGATGGGCAGCCCCAGCATTTT.

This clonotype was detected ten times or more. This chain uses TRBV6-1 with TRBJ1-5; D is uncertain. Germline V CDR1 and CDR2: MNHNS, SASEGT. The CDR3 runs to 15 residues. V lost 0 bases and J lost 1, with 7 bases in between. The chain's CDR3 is CASSEAAGSNQPQHF. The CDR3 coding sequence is TGTGCCAGCAGTGAAGCGGCTGGAAGCAATCAGCCCCAGCATTTT.

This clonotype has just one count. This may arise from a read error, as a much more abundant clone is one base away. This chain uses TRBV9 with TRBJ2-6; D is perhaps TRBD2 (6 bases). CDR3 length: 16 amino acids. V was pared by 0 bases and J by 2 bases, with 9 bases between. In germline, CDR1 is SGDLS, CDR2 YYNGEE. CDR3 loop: CASSVGRGPGANVLTF. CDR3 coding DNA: TGTGCCAGCAGCGTAGGGAGGGGTCCTGGGGCCAACGTCCTGACTTTC.

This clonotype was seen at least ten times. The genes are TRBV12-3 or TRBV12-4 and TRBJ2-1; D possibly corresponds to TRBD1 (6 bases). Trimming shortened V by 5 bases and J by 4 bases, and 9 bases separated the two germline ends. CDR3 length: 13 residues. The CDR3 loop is CASSLDSYNEQFF. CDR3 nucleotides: TGTGCCAGCAGTCTGGACAGTTACAATGAGCAGTTCTTC.

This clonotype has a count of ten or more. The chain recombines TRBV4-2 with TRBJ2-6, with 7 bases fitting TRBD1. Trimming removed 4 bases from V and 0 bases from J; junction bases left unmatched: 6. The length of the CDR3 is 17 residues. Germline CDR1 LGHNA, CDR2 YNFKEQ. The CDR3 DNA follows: TGTGCCAGCAGCCGGACAGGTGTCCGCTCTGGGGCCAACGTCCTGACTTTC. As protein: CASSRTGVRSGANVLTF.

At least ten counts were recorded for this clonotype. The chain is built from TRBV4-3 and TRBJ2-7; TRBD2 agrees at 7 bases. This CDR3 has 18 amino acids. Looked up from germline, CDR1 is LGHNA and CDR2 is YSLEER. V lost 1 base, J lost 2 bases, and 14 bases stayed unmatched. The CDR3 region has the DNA TGCGCCAGCAGCCAAGTGTGGGGGGTGGCGGGAGCCCCCTACGAGCAGTACTTC. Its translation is CASSQVWGVAGAPYEQYF.

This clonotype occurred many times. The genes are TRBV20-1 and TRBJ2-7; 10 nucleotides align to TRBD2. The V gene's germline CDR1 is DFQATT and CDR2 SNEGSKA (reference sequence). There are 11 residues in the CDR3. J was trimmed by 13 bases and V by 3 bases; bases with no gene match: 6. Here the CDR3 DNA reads TGCAGTGCTAGTGAACTAGCGGGGCTATACTTC. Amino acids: CSASELAGLYF.

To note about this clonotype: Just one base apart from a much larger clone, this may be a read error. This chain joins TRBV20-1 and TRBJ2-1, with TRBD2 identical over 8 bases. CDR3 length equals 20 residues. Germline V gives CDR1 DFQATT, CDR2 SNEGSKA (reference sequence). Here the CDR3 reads CCARDSTGTRFPSSYNEQFF. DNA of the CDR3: TGCTGTGCTAGAGATTCAACCGGGACTAGGTTCCCTTCCTCCTACAATGAGCAGTTCTTC.

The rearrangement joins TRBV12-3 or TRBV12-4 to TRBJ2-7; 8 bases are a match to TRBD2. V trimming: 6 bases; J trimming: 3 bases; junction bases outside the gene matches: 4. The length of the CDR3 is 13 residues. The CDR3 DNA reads TGTGCCAGCAGCCGGGAGGGTAACTACGAGCAGTACTTC. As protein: CASSREGNYEQYF.

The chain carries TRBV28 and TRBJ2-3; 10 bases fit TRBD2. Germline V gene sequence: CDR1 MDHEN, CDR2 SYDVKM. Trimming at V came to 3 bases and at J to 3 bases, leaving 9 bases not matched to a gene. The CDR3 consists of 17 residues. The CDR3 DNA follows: TGTGCCAGCAGTTTTTCTACTAGCGGGATGCCGACAGATACGCAGTATTTT. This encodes CASSFSTSGMPTDTQYF.

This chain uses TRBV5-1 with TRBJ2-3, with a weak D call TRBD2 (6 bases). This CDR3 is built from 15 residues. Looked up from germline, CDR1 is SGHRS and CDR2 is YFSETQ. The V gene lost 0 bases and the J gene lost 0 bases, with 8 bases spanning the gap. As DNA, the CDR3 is TGCGCCAGCAGCTTGGGGGAGGCGAGCACAGATACGCAGTATTTT. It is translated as CASSLGEASTDTQYF.

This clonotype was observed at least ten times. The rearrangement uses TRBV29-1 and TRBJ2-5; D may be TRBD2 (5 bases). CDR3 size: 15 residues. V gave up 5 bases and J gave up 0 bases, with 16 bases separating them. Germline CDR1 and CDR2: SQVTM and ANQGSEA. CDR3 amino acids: CSVTTFRRNQETQYF. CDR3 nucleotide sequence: TGCAGCGTTACGACCTTCAGGAGGAACCAAGAGACCCAGTACTTC.